A single sample is the source of the 24 T cell receptor beta chains below, sequenced in a study of cytomegalovirus exposure and HLA in healthy donors. Primers for the PCR totalled 60 Vbeta and 13 Jbeta. Repertoires were generated with immunoSEQ multiplex PCR, while TCRdb's copy carries only in-frame clones and drops some. The sample has 70,000 to 85,000 clones; around 60% are singletons. Sequencing was carried out using PBMCs. These receptors all come from a male donor in good health and CMV-seropositive.

The chain couples TRBV15 to TRBJ1-4; perhaps TRBD1 as D (6 bases). CDR1 and CDR2 from the germline V gene are LNHNV and YYDKDF (reference sequence). V was trimmed by 0 bases and J by 0 bases, leaving 14 bases between them. The CDR3 runs to 18 residues. This chain's CDR3 is CATSRDLGGPSTNEKLFF. The CDR3 DNA reads as TGTGCCACCAGCAGAGATTTGGGGGGGCCTTCAACTAATGAAAAACTGTTTTTT.

This clone was counted a single time. V gene TRBV30 combines with J gene TRBJ2-3, with 11 bases identical to TRBD2. With 4 bases clipped from V and 8 bases from J, the junction kept 5 bases outside the gene matches. Per the germline V gene, CDR1 is GTSNPN and CDR2 is SVGIG (reference sequence). The CDR3 is made up of 13 amino acids. CDR3 nucleotides: TGTGCCTGGATTATAGCGGGGGGGGGTACGCAGTATTTT. As protein: CAWIIAGGGTQYF.

This rearrangement joins TRBV30 to TRBJ2-1; 7 nucleotides agree with TRBD2. With V trimmed by 4 bases and J by 2 bases, 8 bases remained unmatched. This CDR3 spans 15 amino acids. Germline assignment: CDR1 GTSNPN and CDR2 SVGIG (reference sequence). The CDR3 DNA sequence: TGTGCCTGGACCAGACTAGCCGCAACCTACAATGAGCAGTTCTTC. Its translation: CAWTRLAATYNEQFF.

The J gene is TRBJ2-5, the V gene TRBV4-1; 7 bases are shared with TRBD1. CDR3 length: 18 amino acids. The V gene end was trimmed by 1 base and the J gene end by 4 bases; junction bases not matched to a gene: 15. The germline V gene has CDR1 MGHRA and CDR2 YSYEKL. CDR3 in DNA: TGCGCCAGCAGCCAAGTGGGGGTACAAGACAGGGCCCTAGAGACCCAGTACTTC. It yields the protein CASSQVGVQDRALETQYF.

The table lists this clone with a few counts. This chain links TRBV29-1 with TRBJ1-2, with 7 bases matching TRBD1. In germline, CDR1 is SQVTM, CDR2 ANQGSEA. This CDR3 spans 11 amino acids. The junction had 3 bases not matched to a gene; V was cut back by 4 bases and J by 7 bases. CDR3 sequence (DNA): TGCAGCGTTGTGGCAGGGGGTGGCTACACCTTC. Translated, it gives CSVVAGGGYTF.

The chain uses TRBV4-2 and TRBJ2-5, with D tentatively TRBD2 (6 bases). This CDR3 region has 15 residues. Trimming cost V 0 bases and J 4 bases, with 12 bases left between them. Germline V lookup: CDR1 LGHNA, CDR2 YNFKEQ. The CDR3 coding sequence is TGTGCCAGCAGCCAAGATGCGGGGACGGGAGAGACCCAGTACTTC. Amino acid sequence: CASSQDAGTGETQYF.

The chain joins TRBV9 to TRBJ2-1; 13 nucleotides agree with TRBD2. V shed 4 bases, J shed 7 bases, and the junction held 8 bases outside the gene matches. Germline CDR1 is SGDLS and CDR2 is YYNGEE. The CDR3 is 16 residues long. Here the CDR3 reads CASSLGLAGALNEQFF. The CDR3 DNA reads TGTGCCAGCAGCCTCGGACTAGCGGGGGCCCTGAATGAGCAGTTCTTC.

The rearrangement uses TRBV18 and TRBJ1-1, with D possibly matching TRBD1 (6 bases). CDR1 and CDR2 (germline): KGHSH, LQKENI. This CDR3 is 14 amino acids long. V shed 3 bases and J shed 4 bases, with 12 bases lying between them. This CDR3 is CASSPPGETTEAFF. The CDR3 nucleotides are TGTGCCAGCTCACCCCCAGGGGAGACCACTGAAGCTTTCTTT.

The chain has TRBV19 and TRBJ2-7; the match to TRBD1 covers 11 bases. This CDR3 spans 14 amino acids. J gave up 4 bases and V 10 bases, and 9 bases lay outside the gene matches. From germline, CDR1 is LNHDA and CDR2 SQIVND (reference sequence). CDR3 sequence (DNA): TGTGCCACCGCGGGCGGGACAGGGGGTTACGAGCAGTACTTC. Residues: CATAGGTGGYEQYF.

The genes are TRBV7-2 and TRBJ1-3, with 7 bases fitting TRBD1. This CDR3 comprises 13 residues. The V and J ends lost 5 bases and 6 bases, in that order; junction bases with no gene match: 4. Per germline, CDR1 SGHTA and CDR2 FQGNSA. The CDR3 nucleotides are TGTGCCAGCAGCCTTGGGACAGCAAACACCATATATTTT. The encoded protein is CASSLGTANTIYF.

The chain has TRBV19 and TRBJ1-4; 8 bases map to TRBD1. V lost 7 bases, J lost 2 bases, and 3 bases stayed unmatched. CDR1 and CDR2 (germline): LNHDA, SQIVND (reference sequence). The length of the CDR3 is 14 residues. In nucleotides, the CDR3 is TGTGCCAGTAACAACAGGGGGACTAATGAAAAACTGTTTTTT. Translated: CASNNRGTNEKLFF.

For the CDR3, the DNA is TGTGCCAGCAGCTTAGCCCGACAGGGAATCTACGAGCAGTACTTC. As protein: CASSLARQGIYEQYF. This chain joins TRBV7-9 and TRBJ2-7, with 7 bases matching TRBD1. The CDR3 covers 15 residues. V lost 0 bases and J lost 3; bases outside the gene matches: 5. Germline V lookup: CDR1 SEHNR, CDR2 FQNEAQ (reference sequence).

This clone has just a few counts. The chain joins TRBV30 to TRBJ2-2; TRBD1 agrees at 10 bases. V trimming: 2 bases; J trimming: 0 bases; junction bases outside the gene matches: 3. This CDR3 is 16 amino acids long. Per germline, CDR1 GTSNPN and CDR2 SVGIG (reference sequence). In DNA form, the CDR3 reads TGTGCCTGGAGTAGACAGGGGGCATCGAACACCGGGGAGCTGTTTTTT. Its protein is CAWSRQGASNTGELFF. The full variable domain, with the rest looked up from reference TRBV30 and TRBJ2-2, is SQTIHQWPATLVQPVGSPLSLECTVEGTSNPNLYWYRQAAGRGLQLLFYSVGIGQISSEVPQNLSASRPQDRQFILSSKKLLLSDSGFYLCAWSRQGASNTGELFFGEGSRLTVL.

This clone was counted between two and nine times. The rearrangement links TRBV19 to TRBJ1-2, with no clear D. From germline, CDR1 is LNHDA and CDR2 SQIVND (reference sequence). The CDR3 loop spans 16 amino acids. The ends were cut back, 2 bases at V and 0 bases at J, with 13 bases in the middle. CDR3 bases: TGTGCCAGTAGTATACCCTTTCGGAGGACTAACTATGGCTACACCTTC. It yields the protein CASSIPFRRTNYGYTF.

The rearrangement links TRBV6-1 to TRBJ1-2; 9 nucleotides line up with TRBD1. Germline CDR1 is MNHNS and CDR2 is SASEGT. With 0 bases clipped from V and 4 bases from J, the junction kept 0 bases outside the gene matches. CDR3 length: 14 residues. The CDR3 DNA sequence: TGTGCCAGCAGTGAAGCGGGACAGGGCTATGGCTACACCTTC. It translates to CASSEAGQGYGYTF.

The J gene is TRBJ1-1, the V gene TRBV19; perhaps TRBD1 as D (5 bases). V shed 0 bases and J shed 2 bases, with 16 bases lying between them. CDR1 LNHDA and CDR2 SQIVND come from the germline V gene (reference sequence). The CDR3 has 17 amino acids. The DNA for the CDR3 is TGTGCCAGTAGTATAGATGCGGGGGAGGGGACCAACACTGAAGCTTTCTTT. It encodes CASSIDAGEGTNTEAFF.

The chain uses TRBV7-8 and TRBJ1-3; no clear D. This CDR3 comprises 15 residues. Trimming removed 5 bases from V and 8 bases from J, with 19 bases in between. Germline loops: CDR1 SGHVS, CDR2 FQNEAQ. The CDR3 loop reads CASSPVREREDTIYF. The CDR3 DNA is TGTGCCAGCAGCCCCGTGAGGGAAAGGGAGGACACCATATATTTT.

The chain carries TRBV4-1 and TRBJ2-2, with D maybe TRBD1 (5 bases). The V gene lost 4 bases and the J gene lost 5 bases, with 17 bases spanning the gap. Germline V gene lookup returns CDR1 MGHRA and CDR2 YSYEKL. The CDR3 covers 16 residues. The CDR3 bases are TGCGCCAGCAGCCCCTTGGACATGGGATTAACCGGGGAGCTGTTTTTT. This sequence encodes CASSPLDMGLTGELFF.

The rearrangement links TRBV30 to TRBJ1-2; possible D gene TRBD1, 6 bases. The CDR3 spans 13 residues. V lost 1 base to trimming and J lost 7 bases, with 13 bases between them. The V gene's germline CDR1 is GTSNPN and CDR2 SVGIG (reference sequence). CDR3 amino acids: CAWSAYRESGYTF. Written as DNA, the CDR3 is TGTGCCTGGAGTGCTTACAGGGAAAGTGGCTACACCTTC.

CDR3 nucleotide sequence: TGCGCCAGCAGCTTCTCAGCGGATACGCAGTATTTT. Amino acids: CASSFSADTQYF. The rearrangement joins TRBV5-1 to TRBJ2-3; D ambiguous. Germline V lookup: CDR1 SGHRS, CDR2 YFSETQ. The CDR3 is made up of 12 amino acids. The V gene lost 2 bases and the J gene lost 6 bases, with 7 bases spanning the gap. Full variable domain (outside the CDR3, taken from reference TRBV5-1 and TRBJ2-3): KAGVTQTPRYLIKTRGQQVTLSCSPISGHRSVSWYQQTPGQGLQFLFEYFSETQRNKGNFPGRFSGRQFSNSRSEMNVSTLELGDSALYLCASSFSADTQYFGPGTRLTVL.

This clone occurred a few times. The chain carries TRBV30 and TRBJ1-2, with TRBD1 as a possible D gene (5 bases). The CDR3 has 13 residues. The V end lost 4 bases, the J end lost 6 bases, and 15 bases lay between the germline ends. From germline, CDR1 is GTSNPN and CDR2 SVGIG (reference sequence). CDR3 protein: CAWTMGTGDGYTF. The CDR3, as DNA: TGTGCCTGGACAATGGGGACTGGTGATGGCTACACCTTC. The whole variable domain, remainder taken from reference TRBV30 and TRBJ1-2, is SQTIHQWPATLVQPVGSPLSLECTVEGTSNPNLYWYRQAAGRGLQLLFYSVGIGQISSEVPQNLSASRPQDRQFILSSKKLLLSDSGFYLCAWTMGTGDGYTFGSGTRLTVV.

The chain employs TRBV5-4 and TRBJ2-3, with TRBD2 identical over 7 bases. Losses at the gene ends were 4 bases for V and 4 bases for J; bases not matched to a gene: 15. The V gene's germline CDR1 is SGHNT and CDR2 YYREEE (reference sequence). This CDR3 has 17 residues. CDR3: CASSPTGEGQVADTQYF. CDR3 coding DNA: TGTGCCAGCAGCCCCACGGGGGAGGGGCAGGTGGCAGATACGCAGTATTTT.

This rearrangement joins TRBV19 to TRBJ1-5; the D gene is possibly TRBD1 (6 bases). This CDR3 contains 16 residues. The germline V gene has CDR1 LNHDA and CDR2 SQIVND (reference sequence). Trimming cost V 0 bases and J 4 bases, with 13 bases left between them. CDR3: CASSIDHGTGNQPQHF. For the CDR3, the DNA is TGTGCCAGTAGTATAGATCATGGAACAGGGAATCAGCCCCAGCATTTT. The full variable domain, its missing parts supplied by reference TRBV19 and TRBJ1-5, is DGGITQSPKYLFRKEGQNVTLSCEQNLNHDAMYWYRQDPGQGLRLIYYSQIVNDFQKGDIAEGYSVSREKKESFPLTVTSAQKNPTAFYLCASSIDHGTGNQPQHFGDGTRLSIL.

The J gene is TRBJ2-6, the V gene TRBV19; D not certain. The germline V gene encodes CDR1 LNHDA and CDR2 SQIVND (reference sequence). The CDR3 spans 14 residues. Trimming removed 3 bases from V and 4 bases from J, with 7 bases in between. CDR3 region: CASSIPSGANVLTF. CDR3 in DNA: TGTGCCAGTAGTATCCCCTCCGGGGCCAACGTCCTGACTTTC.